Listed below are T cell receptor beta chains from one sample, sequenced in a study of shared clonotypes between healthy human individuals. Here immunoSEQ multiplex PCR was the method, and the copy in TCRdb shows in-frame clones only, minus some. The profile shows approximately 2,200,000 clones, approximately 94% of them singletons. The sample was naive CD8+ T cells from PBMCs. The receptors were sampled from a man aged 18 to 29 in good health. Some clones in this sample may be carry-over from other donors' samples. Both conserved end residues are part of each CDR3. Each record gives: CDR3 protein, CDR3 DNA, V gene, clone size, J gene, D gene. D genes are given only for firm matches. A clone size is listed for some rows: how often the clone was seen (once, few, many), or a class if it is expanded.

cdr3_aa: CASRAGQGLDEQYF
cdr3_nt: TGTGCCAGCAGAGCGGGACAGGGACTCGACGAGCAGTACTTC
v_call: TRBV28
clone_size: NA
j_call: TRBJ2-7
d_call: TRBD1

cdr3_aa: CASSYRGGEAFF
cdr3_nt: TGTGCCAGCAGTTATCGGGGCGGGGAAGCTTTCTTT
v_call: TRBV6-5
clone_size: NA
j_call: TRBJ1-1
d_call: NA

cdr3_aa: CASSSRGGLYYGYTF
cdr3_nt: TGTGCCAGCAGCTCCAGAGGGGGTCTCTACTATGGCTACACCTTC
v_call: TRBV28
clone_size: NA
j_call: TRBJ1-2
d_call: NA

cdr3_aa: CASEVSRYQETQYF
cdr3_nt: TGTGCCAGCGAAGTTAGTCGGTACCAAGAGACCCAGTACTTC
v_call: TRBV7-9
clone_size: once
j_call: TRBJ2-5
d_call: NA

cdr3_aa: CASKPSASSTDTQYF
cdr3_nt: TGCGCCAGCAAACCTAGCGCTTCTAGCACAGATACGCAGTATTTT
v_call: TRBV5-1
clone_size: NA
j_call: TRBJ2-3
d_call: NA

cdr3_aa: CASSVRRVYGYTF
cdr3_nt: TGTGCCAGCAGCGTTCGTAGGGTCTATGGCTACACCTTC
v_call: TRBV9
clone_size: NA
j_call: TRBJ1-2
d_call: NA

cdr3_aa: CASGRGGPYNEQFF
cdr3_nt: TGTGCCAGCGGCAGGGGGGGCCCCTACAATGAGCAGTTCTTC
v_call: TRBV27
clone_size: NA
j_call: TRBJ2-1
d_call: NA

cdr3_aa: CASSGADVGQYF
cdr3_nt: TGTGCCAGCAGCGGGGCCGACGTGGGCCAGTACTTC
v_call: TRBV28
clone_size: once
j_call: TRBJ2-5
d_call: NA

cdr3_aa: CASSLDSGRRYEQFF
cdr3_nt: TGTGCCAGCAGCTTAGATAGCGGGAGAAGGTATGAGCAGTTCTTC
v_call: TRBV7-9
clone_size: NA
j_call: TRBJ2-1
d_call: TRBD2

cdr3_aa: CASSVAGGRFSSTDTQYF
cdr3_nt: TGTGCCAGCAGCGTAGCAGGCGGGAGGTTTTCTAGCACAGATACGCAGTATTTT
v_call: TRBV9
clone_size: NA
j_call: TRBJ2-3
d_call: TRBD2

cdr3_aa: CASSRDPGLEIDNEQFF
cdr3_nt: TGCGCCAGCAGCCGAGATCCGGGACTAGAGATTGACAATGAGCAGTTCTTC
v_call: TRBV4-1
clone_size: NA
j_call: TRBJ2-1
d_call: TRBD2

cdr3_aa: CASSLGQAWSYEQYF
cdr3_nt: TGTGCCAGCAGCCTAGGACAGGCGTGGTCCTACGAGCAGTACTTC
v_call: TRBV9
clone_size: once
j_call: TRBJ2-7
d_call: TRBD1

cdr3_aa: CASSTRGTEAFF
cdr3_nt: TGTGCCAGCAGCACACGAGGCACTGAAGCTTTCTTT
v_call: TRBV7-2
clone_size: NA
j_call: TRBJ1-1
d_call: NA

cdr3_aa: CASRQGNGELFF
cdr3_nt: TGTGCCAGCAGACAGGGGAACGGGGAGCTGTTTTTT
v_call: TRBV6-4
clone_size: once
j_call: TRBJ2-2
d_call: TRBD1

cdr3_aa: CASRKLGLAGVGSYEQYF
cdr3_nt: TGTGCCAGCAGGAAACTGGGACTAGCGGGAGTGGGGTCCTACGAGCAGTACTTC
v_call: TRBV27
clone_size: NA
j_call: TRBJ2-7
d_call: TRBD2

cdr3_aa: CASSAGTGLGAGEKLFF
cdr3_nt: TGTGCCAGCAGCGCCGGGACAGGGCTGGGGGCCGGGGAAAAACTGTTTTTT
v_call: TRBV11-2
clone_size: NA
j_call: TRBJ1-4
d_call: TRBD1

cdr3_aa: CASSLRSGGPTEAFF
cdr3_nt: TGTGCCAGCAGTTTGAGGTCAGGGGGTCCCACTGAAGCTTTCTTT
v_call: TRBV27
clone_size: NA
j_call: TRBJ1-1
d_call: TRBD1

cdr3_aa: CASSLGQGFSGNTIYF
cdr3_nt: TGTGCCAGCAGCTTGGGACAGGGGTTCTCTGGAAACACCATATATTTT
v_call: TRBV7-6
clone_size: NA
j_call: TRBJ1-3
d_call: TRBD1

cdr3_aa: CASSKEARAGADCEQYF
cdr3_nt: TGTGCCAGCAGCAAAGAGGCTCGGGCGGGAGCGGATTGCGAGCAGTACTTC
v_call: TRBV21-1
clone_size: NA
j_call: TRBJ2-7
d_call: NA

cdr3_aa: CASSDAPLSGLARTDTQYF
cdr3_nt: TGTGCCAGCAGTGACGCCCCACTATCCGGACTAGCGAGGACAGATACGCAGTATTTT
v_call: TRBV6-4
clone_size: once
j_call: TRBJ2-3
d_call: TRBD2

cdr3_aa: CASSLVGGGHGYTF
cdr3_nt: TGTGCCAGCAGTTTGGTTGGGGGGGGTCATGGCTACACCTTC
v_call: TRBV28
clone_size: NA
j_call: TRBJ1-2
d_call: NA

cdr3_aa: CASSPSGSAYEQYF
cdr3_nt: TGCGCCAGCAGCCCGAGCGGGAGCGCTTACGAGCAGTACTTC
v_call: TRBV4-3
clone_size: NA
j_call: TRBJ2-7
d_call: TRBD2

cdr3_aa: CASGPAAGRVGNEQFF
cdr3_nt: TGTGCTAGTGGTCCGGCCGCAGGGCGCGTGGGGAATGAGCAGTTCTTC
v_call: TRBV12-5
clone_size: NA
j_call: TRBJ2-1
d_call: NA

cdr3_aa: CASSIRQGLTGELFF
cdr3_nt: TGTGCCAGTAGTATACGGCAGGGTTTAACCGGGGAGCTGTTTTTT
v_call: TRBV19
clone_size: NA
j_call: TRBJ2-2
d_call: NA

cdr3_aa: CASSRAASYEQYF
cdr3_nt: TGCGCCAGCAGCCGTGCTGCCTCCTACGAGCAGTACTTC
v_call: TRBV5-1
clone_size: NA
j_call: TRBJ2-7
d_call: NA